This T cell receptor (beta chain) was obtained from a study of cytotoxic CD8 clonotypes in ibrutinib-treated CLL. The protocol was immunoSEQ multiplex PCR, while the TCRdb copy is restricted to in-frame clones and leaves out a portion. The sample has more than 150,000 clones, around three quarters seen once; the top ten hold roughly 13%. The CDR3 loop spans 15 amino acids. The germline gives CDR1 SGDLS, CDR2 YYNGEE. V was clipped by 2 bases and J by 5 bases; unmatched bases: 9. This specimen consisted of PBMCs, obtained after 24 months of ibrutinib treatment. This clonotype was obtained from a human donor with chronic lymphocytic leukemia. V is TRBV9 and J is TRBJ2-5; TRBD1 matches at 7 bases. CDR3 region: CASSVRDRVWETQYF. DNA for the CDR3: TGTGCCAGCAGCGTCCGAGACAGGGTTTGGGAGACCCAGTACTTC.